This passage covers 20 T cell receptor beta chains from one sample sequenced in a study of shared clonotypes between healthy human individuals. Assay: immunoSEQ multiplex PCR; the TCRdb copy retains only in-frame clones and omits some. The data show about 2.4 million clones, over 85% seen once. Sequenced: naive CD4+ T cells sorted from blood. The subset denotes: CD45RA+ positively selected. The receptors originated from a man between 18 and 35 years old in good health.

The gene calls are TRBV30 and TRBJ2-5; 9 bases fit TRBD2. This CDR3 is 13 amino acids long. CDR1 and CDR2 (germline): GTSNPN, SVGIG (reference sequence). The V and J ends lost 4 bases and 4 bases, in that order; junction bases with no gene match: 4. The CDR3 reads CAWTLLAGETQYF. DNA of the CDR3: TGTGCCTGGACGCTACTAGCGGGAGAGACCCAGTACTTC.

The CDR3 protein is CASSLAFGGDTGELFF. Written as DNA, the CDR3 is TGTGCCAGCAGCTTAGCGTTTGGGGGCGACACCGGGGAGCTGTTTTTT. The V gene is TRBV7-6, the J gene TRBJ2-2; D perhaps matches TRBD1 (6 bases). The length of the CDR3 is 16 residues. Germline-derived CDR1 and CDR2 are SGHVS and FNYEAQ. The germline V and J ends were trimmed by 0 bases and 3 bases, with 11 bases remaining between them.

The rearrangement links TRBV28 to TRBJ1-5; no clear D. The germline CDR1 and CDR2 sequences are MDHEN and SYDVKM. Trimming took 2 bases from V and 9 from J, leaving 14 bases between them. This CDR3 has 14 amino acids. The DNA for the CDR3 is TGTGCCAGCAGTTTAAGCGACCGCTTGGGGCCCCAGCATTTT. Encoded protein: CASSLSDRLGPQHF.

The CDR3 bases are TGTGCCAGCAGGCTGCATTATAGCAATCAGCCCCAGCATTTT. Translating gives CASRLHYSNQPQHF. The gene calls are TRBV6-1 and TRBJ1-5; D is unclear. Trimming shortened V by 6 bases and J by 0 bases, and 9 bases separated the two germline ends. This CDR3 is 14 amino acids long. Germline assignment: CDR1 MNHNS and CDR2 SASEGT.

The chain recombines TRBV12-2 with TRBJ2-1. TRBV12-2 is deemed a pseudogene. This CDR3 has 12 amino acids. Here the CDR3 DNA reads TGTGCAACCGGACCATCTGGGGAAGAGCAGTTCTTC. Protein product: CATGPSGEEQFF.

V is TRBV10-2 and J is TRBJ2-1; 10 nucleotides line up with TRBD1. CDR1 and CDR2 (germline): WSHSY, SAAADI. This CDR3 region has 15 residues. Germline trimming cut 3 bases from V and 8 bases from J; bases unmatched to any gene: 7. CDR3 amino acids: CASSDHAGTGDEQFF. The CDR3, as DNA: TGCGCCAGCAGTGATCACGCCGGGACAGGGGATGAGCAGTTCTTC.

In regard to this clone: Relative to the germline gene, one junction end is altered; a read error may explain this. CDR3 coding DNA: TGTGCTAGCAGCTTACTCGGGACAGGGACCGGGGAGCTGTTTTTT. Translating it yields CASSLLGTGTGELFF. V gene TRBV7-7 combines with J gene TRBJ2-2; 9 bases agree with TRBD1. The CDR3 is 15 amino acids. CDR1 and CDR2 from the germline V gene are SSHAT and FNYEAQ (reference sequence).

The chain carries TRBV6-6 and TRBJ1-3; 7 bases line up with TRBD1. V was pared by 5 bases and J by 2 bases, with 6 bases of the junction left unmatched. This CDR3 has 15 residues. CDR1 and CDR2 from the germline V gene are MNHNY and SVGAGI (reference sequence). The CDR3: CASSAGTVTGNTIYF. The CDR3 DNA sequence: TGTGCCAGCAGTGCCGGGACAGTAACTGGAAACACCATATATTTT.

The rearrangement uses TRBV14 and TRBJ2-2; D is unclear. This CDR3 is 13 amino acids long. Trimming took off 1 base at V and 7 bases at J, with 7 bases between the two ends. Germline V gene lookup returns CDR1 SGHDN and CDR2 FVKESK. CDR3: CASSQVPGGELFF. In DNA, the CDR3 is TGTGCCAGCAGCCAAGTACCGGGCGGGGAGCTGTTTTTT.

CDR3 nucleotide sequence: TGTGCCAGCAGTCATAGGCCCCGGACGATACTCTCACCCCTCCACTTT. Amino acid sequence: CASSHRPRTILSPLHF. The chain joins TRBV7-2 to TRBJ1-6; no clear D gene. The CDR3 extends over 16 amino acids. The germline V gene encodes CDR1 SGHTA and CDR2 FQGNSA. V was clipped by 6 bases and J by 10 bases, with 22 bases between them.

This chain connects TRBV11-2 to TRBJ2-5; the D gene could be TRBD1 or TRBD2 (5 bases each). Looked up from germline, CDR1 is SGHAT and CDR2 is FQNNGV. The CDR3 sequence is 17 residues long. The V end was cut by 5 bases, the J end by 2 bases, with 21 bases between. In DNA form, the CDR3 reads TGTGCCAGCAGCCCGGGGTGGGGGTCCATCCCTCAAGAGACCCAGTACTTC. Translated, it gives CASSPGWGSIPQETQYF.

The V gene is TRBV19, the J gene TRBJ2-3; 7 bases match TRBD2. Germline V gene lookup returns CDR1 LNHDA and CDR2 SQIVND (reference sequence). The CDR3 has 15 amino acids. Trimming cost V 8 bases and J 3 bases; bases outside gene matches: 11. CDR3 protein: CASGASGIITDTQYF. CDR3 nucleotide sequence: TGTGCCAGTGGGGCTAGCGGAATAATAACAGATACGCAGTATTTT.

V and J are TRBV20-1 and TRBJ2-7; perhaps D is TRBD1 or TRBD2 (5 bases each). The CDR3 is 10 residues long. V lost 4 bases, J lost 10 bases, and 11 bases lay in between. Germline V gene sequence: CDR1 DFQATT, CDR2 SNEGSKA (reference sequence). CDR3 residues: CSATMGVQYF. The CDR3 DNA reads as TGCAGTGCTACCATGGGGGTTCAGTACTTC.

The genes are TRBV28 and TRBJ2-5; TRBD2 aligns across 12 bases. The CDR3 totals 18 residues. V lost 1 base and J lost 1; bases outside the gene matches: 7. From germline, CDR1 is MDHEN and CDR2 SYDVKM. The CDR3 DNA follows: TGTGCCAGCAGTTTATATCCCGGGACTAGCGGGTTCCAAGAGACCCAGTACTTC. Translated, it gives CASSLYPGTSGFQETQYF.

This clone was counted a single time. The chain joins TRBV5-8 to TRBJ2-7; no reliable D call. This CDR3 contains 15 residues. Per the germline V gene, CDR1 is SGHTS and CDR2 is YDEGEE. Trimming took 0 bases from V and 5 from J, leaving 15 bases between them. The CDR3 DNA follows: TGTGCCAGCAGCTTGGCCGATTTGGGGTTGAACGAGCAGTACTTC. It is translated as CASSLADLGLNEQYF.

This chain connects TRBV6-1 to TRBJ1-1; TRBD1 agrees at 10 bases. Losses at the gene ends were 4 bases for V and 1 base for J; bases not matched to a gene: 3. This CDR3 is built from 15 residues. The germline gives CDR1 MNHNS, CDR2 SASEGT. CDR3 nucleotide sequence: TGTGCCAGCAGTGGACGGACAGGGGGGAACACTGAAGCTTTCTTT. This gives the protein CASSGRTGGNTEAFF.

The genes are TRBV5-1 and TRBJ2-3; 15 nucleotides agree with TRBD2. This CDR3 spans 21 amino acids. V shed 2 bases, J shed 4 bases, and the junction held 17 bases outside the gene matches. The germline gives CDR1 SGHRS, CDR2 YFSETQ. The CDR3 sequence is CASSLGLAGGHGSRLADTQYF. CDR3 bases: TGCGCCAGCAGCTTAGGACTAGCGGGGGGGCACGGGAGCCGCCTCGCAGATACGCAGTATTTT.

This chain links TRBV6-1 with TRBJ1-1; 8 positions agree with TRBD1. V shed 5 bases and J 7 bases; nucleotides not matched to a gene: 6. Germline CDR1 is MNHNS and CDR2 is SASEGT. This CDR3 spans 13 amino acids. CDR3 DNA: TGTGCCAGCAGTAATGGACAGGGCGGTGAAGCTTTCTTT. Translated: CASSNGQGGEAFF.

The rearrangement uses TRBV30 and TRBJ1-6; D not resolved. V lost 1 base, J lost 6 bases, and 19 bases lay in between. CDR3 length equals 17 residues. Germline CDR1 reads GTSNPN; CDR2 reads SVGIG (reference sequence). This CDR3 is CAWSGSPGTRFNSPLHF. The DNA for the CDR3 is TGTGCCTGGAGTGGTAGTCCGGGAACAAGGTTTAATTCACCCCTCCACTTT.

With regard to this clone: The same CDR3 also results from other DNA sequences found in this sample. This sequence joins TRBV15 and TRBJ2-7, with 7 bases that match TRBD2. The CDR3 is made up of 14 amino acids. The germline CDR1 and CDR2 sequences are LNHNV and YYDKDF (reference sequence). V dropped 1 base and J dropped 4; count of bases not matched to a gene: 4. For the CDR3, the DNA is TGTGCCACCAGCAGAGGCGGGGGATCTTACGAGCAGTACTTC. Translated: CATSRGGGSYEQYF.